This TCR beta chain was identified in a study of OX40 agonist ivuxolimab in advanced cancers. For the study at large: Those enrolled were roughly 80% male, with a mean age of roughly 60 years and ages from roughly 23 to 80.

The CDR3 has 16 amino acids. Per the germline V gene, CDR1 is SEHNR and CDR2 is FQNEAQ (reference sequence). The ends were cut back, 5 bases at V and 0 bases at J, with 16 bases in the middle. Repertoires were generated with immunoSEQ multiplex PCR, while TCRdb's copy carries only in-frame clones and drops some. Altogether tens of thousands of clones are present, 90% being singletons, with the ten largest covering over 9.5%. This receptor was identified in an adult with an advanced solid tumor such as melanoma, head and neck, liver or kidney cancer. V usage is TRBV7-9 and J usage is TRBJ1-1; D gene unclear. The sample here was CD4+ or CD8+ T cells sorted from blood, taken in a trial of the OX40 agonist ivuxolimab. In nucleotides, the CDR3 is TGTGCCAGCAGCACCACCGTCCAGATCATGAACACTGAAGCTTTCTTT. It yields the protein CASSTTVQIMNTEAFF.